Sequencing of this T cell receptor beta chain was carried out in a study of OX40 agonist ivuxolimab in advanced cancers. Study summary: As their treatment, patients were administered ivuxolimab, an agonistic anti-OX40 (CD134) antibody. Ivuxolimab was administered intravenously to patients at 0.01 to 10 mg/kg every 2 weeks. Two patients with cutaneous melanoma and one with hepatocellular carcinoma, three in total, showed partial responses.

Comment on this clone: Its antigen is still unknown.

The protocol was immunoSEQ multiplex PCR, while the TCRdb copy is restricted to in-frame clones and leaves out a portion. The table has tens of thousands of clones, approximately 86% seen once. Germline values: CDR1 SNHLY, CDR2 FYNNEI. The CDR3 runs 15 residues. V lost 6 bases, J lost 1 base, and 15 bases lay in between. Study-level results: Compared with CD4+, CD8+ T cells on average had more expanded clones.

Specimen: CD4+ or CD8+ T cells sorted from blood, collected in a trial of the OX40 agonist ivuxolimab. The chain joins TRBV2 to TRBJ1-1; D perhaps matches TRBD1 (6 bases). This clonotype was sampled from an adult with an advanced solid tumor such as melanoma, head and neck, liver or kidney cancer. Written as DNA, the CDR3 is TGTGCCAGCAGGGCAACGGGACACTCGAACACTGAAGCTTTCTTT. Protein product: CASRATGHSNTEAFF.